This TCR beta chain derives from a study of blood T cell repertoires in COVID-19. Study at large: Specimens from acute and convalescent COVID-19 originated in the United States, Italy and Spain. T cells, B-cell-depleted T cells, or PBMCs provided the cDNA or gDNA that served as material.

This clone appeared once. V lost 4 bases, J lost 2 bases, and 3 bases stayed unmatched. The CDR3 loop spans 15 amino acids. CDR1 is MDHEN and CDR2 is SYDVKM in the germline V gene. Under the authors' procedure: Scientists estimated how many nucleated cells there were by amplifying reference gene primers. The method was immunoSEQ multiplex PCR; TCRdb's version includes in-frame clones alone and lacks a portion of them. V and J calls and clone size are as listed in that table; D and trimming were resolved from the DNA. This table has fewer than 350,000 clones, approximately 90% appearing once. Sequencing was done on a sample of peripheral blood. The chain combines TRBV28 with TRBJ2-7; TRBD2 matches at 12 bases. This sequence was found in a middle-aged man with acute or convalescent COVID-19. The CDR3 DNA follows: TGTGCCAGCAGTTCCCCTAGCGGGGGGGCCTACGAGCAGTACTTC. This encodes CASSSPSGGAYEQYF. Using reference TRBV28 and TRBJ2-7 for the parts outside the CDR3, the full variable domain is DVKVTQSSRYLVKRTGEKVFLECVQDMDHENMFWYRQDPGLGLRLIYFSYDVKMKEKGDIPEGYSVSREKKERFSLILESASTNQTSMYLCASSSPSGGAYEQYFGPGTRLTVT.